The present TCR beta chain was sequenced within a study of T cell repertoires in cytomegalovirus infection. Background on the study: Signatures in public TCR beta sequences pointed to both CMV infection and matching HLA type.

Germline assignment: CDR1 SQVTM and CDR2 ANQGSEA. With 3 bases removed from V and 1 base from J, the gap between germline ends came to 4 bases. The CDR3 spans 11 residues. One entry per CDR3 protein results from TCRdb running MiXCR on the reads. Here the sample spans under 800,000 distinct CDR3 sequences, 20% to 25% being singletons. This clonotype has a handful of counts. No antigen is known for it. Study results and caveats: Dominating the ex vivo response were HLA-C-restricted CMV-specific TCR beta clonotypes.

This clonotype was sampled from a human donor in good health (CMV status not recorded). Some clones in this sample may be carry-over from other donors' samples. Sequencing used CD8+ T cells from PBMCs. The rearrangement joins TRBV29-1 to TRBJ2-7; no definite D call. The CDR3 nucleotides are TGCAGCGTTGAGAAGTCCTACGAGCAGTACTTC. This gives the protein CSVEKSYEQYF.